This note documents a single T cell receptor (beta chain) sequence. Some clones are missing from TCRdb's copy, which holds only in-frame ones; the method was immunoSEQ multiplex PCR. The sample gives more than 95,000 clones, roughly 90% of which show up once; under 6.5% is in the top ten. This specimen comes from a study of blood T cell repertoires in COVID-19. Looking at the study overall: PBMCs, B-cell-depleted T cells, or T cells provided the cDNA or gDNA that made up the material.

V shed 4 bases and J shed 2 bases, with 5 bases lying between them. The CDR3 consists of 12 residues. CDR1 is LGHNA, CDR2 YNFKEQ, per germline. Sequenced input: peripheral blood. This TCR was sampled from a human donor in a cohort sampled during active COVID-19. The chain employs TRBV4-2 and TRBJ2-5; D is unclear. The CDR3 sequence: CASSLTQETQYF. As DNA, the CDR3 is TGTGCCAGCAGCCTTACACAAGAGACCCAGTACTTC.